These 4 T cell receptor beta chains came from one sample sequenced in a study of cytomegalovirus exposure and HLA in healthy donors. This PCR relied on a set of 60 Vbeta primers and 13 Jbeta primers. Method: immunoSEQ multiplex PCR; TCRdb's copy keeps in-frame clones and lacks some. Of around 120,000 clones listed, just over 75% are singletons. Sample: PBMCs. The receptors originated from a woman in her fifties or sixties in good health and CMV-seronegative.

The V gene is TRBV5-6, the J gene TRBJ2-2, with 10 positions matching TRBD1. CDR1 and CDR2 (germline): SGHDT, YYEEEE. V shed 6 bases and J 2 bases; nucleotides not matched to a gene: 10. The CDR3 extends over 17 amino acids. Written as DNA, the CDR3 is TGTGCCAGCATACGCATTCGGACAGGGGGTAACACCGGGGAGCTGTTTTTT. Protein: CASIRIRTGGNTGELFF. Filled out from reference TRBV5-6 and TRBJ2-2, the complete variable domain reads DAGVTQSPTHLIKTRGQQVTLRCSPKSGHDTVSWYQQALGQGPQFIFQYYEEEERQRGNFPDRFSGHQFPNYSSELNVNALLLGDSALYLCASIRIRTGGNTGELFFGEGSRLTVL.

J is TRBJ1-2 and V is TRBV28; a possible D gene is TRBD1 (5 bases). V dropped 6 bases and J dropped 1 base, with 15 bases sitting between them. Germline V gene lookup returns CDR1 MDHEN and CDR2 SYDVKM. This CDR3 comprises 15 residues. CDR3 in amino acids: CASSYRQIINYGYTF. The CDR3 bases are TGTGCCAGCAGCTACAGACAGATAATTAACTATGGCTACACCTTC.

J is TRBJ2-2 and V is TRBV4-2, with 8 bases lining up with TRBD2. The CDR3 covers 17 residues. Germline V lookup: CDR1 LGHNA, CDR2 YNFKEQ. Trimming removed 1 base from V and 0 bases from J; junction bases left unmatched: 4. Here the CDR3 DNA reads TGTGCCAGCAGCCAAGGTCTGGGACTAGCGAACACCGGGGAGCTGTTTTTT. It specifies CASSQGLGLANTGELFF.

The rearrangement links TRBV27 to TRBJ1-1, with TRBD1 identical over 9 bases. The germline gives CDR1 MNHEY, CDR2 SMNVEV (reference sequence). The CDR3 length is 17 residues. The V and J ends lost 2 bases and 11 bases, in that order; junction bases with no gene match: 18. The DNA for the CDR3 is TGTGCCAGCAGTTTACTGGCGGTGTATGGGGACAGGGTAGGGGCTTTCTTT. It encodes CASSLLAVYGDRVGAFF.